Listed here are 31 T cell receptor beta chains from one sample, sequenced in a study of response to subunit inactivated influenza vaccine. TCRdb independently ran MiXCR on the RT-PCR reads; one entry per CDR3 protein. Of around 530,000 distinct CDR3 sequences listed, approximately 10% are singletons. Sequenced here: PBMCs from blood, sampled on the day of vaccination. The receptors originated from a man aged 50 to 59 who received an inactivated influenza vaccine.

This clonotype was counted at least ten times. V gene TRBV20-1 combines with J gene TRBJ2-3; the match to TRBD2 covers 7 bases. CDR1 DFQATT and CDR2 SNEGSKA come from the germline V gene (reference sequence). The ends lost 1 base at V and 8 bases at J; junction bases unmatched: 6. The CDR3 is 13 residues long. The CDR3 is CSARGQGGSTQYF. The CDR3 DNA reads as TGCAGTGCTAGAGGCCAGGGCGGGAGTACGCAGTATTTT.

This rearrangement joins TRBV4-3 to TRBJ2-1, with D possibly matching TRBD1 (5 bases). CDR3 length equals 14 residues. V dropped 0 bases and J dropped 9 bases, with 12 bases sitting between them. Germline V CDR1 and CDR2: LGHNA, YSLEER. The CDR3: CASSQDREVSEQFF. As DNA, the CDR3 is TGCGCCAGCAGCCAAGACAGGGAAGTTAGTGAGCAGTTCTTC.

The chain is built from TRBV10-3 and TRBJ1-2; D possibly corresponds to TRBD1 (5 bases). Trimming took off 0 bases at V and 7 bases at J, with 9 bases between the two ends. Per germline, CDR1 ENHRY and CDR2 SYGVKD. The CDR3 spans 13 residues. In DNA, the CDR3 is TGTGCCATCAGTGAGTCAGACAGTCGTGGCTACACCTTC. Translation gives CAISESDSRGYTF.

This sequence joins TRBV12-3 or TRBV12-4 and TRBJ1-6; tentatively, D is TRBD1 (5 bases). Deletions cut 7 bases from V and 9 bases from J, with 13 bases between. The CDR3 totals 13 residues. The DNA for the CDR3 is TGTGCCAGCATACAGGATAGCGGTTCACCCCTCCACTTT. It specifies CASIQDSGSPLHF.

Comments on this clonotype: One base away lies a much larger clone, so this may be a sequencing read error. The V and J genes are TRBV5-6 and TRBJ2-3; 10 nucleotides agree with TRBD2. Per germline, CDR1 SGHDT and CDR2 YYEEEE. The length of the CDR3 is 16 residues. CDR3 in DNA: TGTACCAGCAGCAGTCTAGCGGGGGCCACGGTTGATACGCAGTATTTT. Translating it yields CTSSSLAGATVDTQYF.

J is TRBJ2-7 and V is TRBV28; 8 bases match TRBD2. Germline V gene sequence: CDR1 MDHEN, CDR2 SYDVKM. This CDR3 contains 14 residues. V gave up 6 bases and J gave up 9 bases; unmatched junction bases: 13. CDR3 bases: TGTGCCAGCAGCAGGAGCGGGAGAGGCAGTGGGCAGTACTTC. Translated: CASSRSGRGSGQYF.

This clonotype was counted a few times. This chain uses TRBV6-2 or TRBV6-3 with TRBJ1-1, with D hard to call. The germline V and J ends were trimmed by 7 bases and 2 bases, with 14 bases remaining between them. This CDR3 is 14 amino acids long. CDR1 and CDR2 from the germline V gene are MNHEY and SVGEGT. As DNA, the CDR3 is TGTGCCAGCATTACCCATAGGACCAACACTGAAGCTTTCTTT. Protein product: CASITHRTNTEAFF.

This clonotype appeared many times. The gene calls are TRBV7-9 and TRBJ2-1; D ambiguous. V dropped 0 bases and J dropped 8 bases, with 11 bases sitting between them. This CDR3 is built from 14 residues. Germline V CDR1 and CDR2: SEHNR, FQNEAQ (reference sequence). As DNA, the CDR3 is TGTGCCAGCAGCTTAGCGGCAATGACTTATGAGCAGTTCTTC. Its protein product is CASSLAAMTYEQFF.

The chain is built from TRBV6-2 or TRBV6-3 and TRBJ2-2; the D gene is possibly TRBD2 (6 bases). This CDR3 has 18 amino acids. Germline V gives CDR1 MNHEY, CDR2 SVGEGT. The ends were cut back, 0 bases at V and 0 bases at J, with 14 bases in the middle. The DNA of the CDR3 is TGTGCCAGCAGTTACTCGGGCCCGGGACTCTCGAACACCGGGGAGCTGTTTTTT. This encodes CASSYSGPGLSNTGELFF.

This sequence joins TRBV24-1 and TRBJ2-2, with 7 bases aligning to TRBD2. The CDR3 totals 17 residues. Per germline, CDR1 KGHDR and CDR2 SFDVKD. The V segment lost 1 base and the J segment 0 bases; nucleotides outside the gene matches: 4. The CDR3 spells CATSDFASGANTGELFF. The CDR3 nucleotides read TGTGCCACCAGTGATTTCGCTAGCGGAGCGAACACCGGGGAGCTGTTTTTT.

This sequence joins TRBV6-5 and TRBJ1-5, with no clear D. V was cut by 4 bases and J by 0 bases, with 7 bases left in between. The CDR3 spans 14 residues. Per germline, CDR1 MNHEY and CDR2 SVGAGI. CDR3 residues: CASSSTNSNQPQHF. The CDR3 DNA reads as TGTGCCAGCAGTTCAACAAATAGCAATCAGCCCCAGCATTTT.

The V and J genes are TRBV4-1 and TRBJ2-7; 10 bases align to TRBD1. CDR1 and CDR2 from the germline V gene are MGHRA and YSYEKL. The length of the CDR3 is 16 residues. Trimming took 1 base from V and 3 from J; bases not matched to a gene: 6. This CDR3 reads CASSQVMRTGGYEQYF. The CDR3 DNA sequence: TGCGCCAGCAGCCAAGTTATGAGGACAGGGGGCTACGAGCAGTACTTC.

The chain links TRBV19 to TRBJ2-7; 10 bases are shared with TRBD1. Per germline, CDR1 LNHDA and CDR2 SQIVND (reference sequence). CDR3 length: 15 residues. The J segment lost 1 base and the V segment lost 3 bases, leaving 3 bases of the junction unmatched. The CDR3 spells CASSIRTGGSYEQYF. As DNA, the CDR3 is TGTGCCAGTAGTATTCGGACAGGGGGGTCCTACGAGCAGTACTTC.

This chain connects TRBV24-1 to TRBJ2-2; either TRBD1 or TRBD2 may fit D (5 bases each). Germline CDR1 is KGHDR and CDR2 is SFDVKD. The CDR3 totals 21 residues. This chain's CDR3 is CATFDLQPGPTASRGTGELFF. The CDR3 DNA reads TGTGCGACCTTTGATTTGCAACCGGGACCAACCGCCTCGAGAGGCACCGGGGAGCTGTTTTTT.

The chain couples TRBV5-1 to TRBJ1-1, with D possibly matching TRBD1 (5 bases). V lost 0 bases and J lost 4, with 10 bases in between. CDR1 and CDR2 (germline): SGHRS, YFSETQ. There are 14 residues in the CDR3. CDR3 loop: CASSLANGGTEAFF. CDR3 DNA: TGCGCCAGCAGCTTGGCCAACGGGGGCACTGAAGCTTTCTTT. Full variable domain (rest looked up from reference TRBV5-1 and TRBJ1-1): KAGVTQTPRYLIKTRGQQVTLSCSPISGHRSVSWYQQTPGQGLQFLFEYFSETQRNKGNFPGRFSGRQFSNSRSEMNVSTLELGDSALYLCASSLANGGTEAFFGQGTRLTVV.

This clonotype has just a few counts. This rearrangement joins TRBV5-6 to TRBJ1-4; weak D call: TRBD1 (6 bases). The V gene lost 3 bases and the J gene lost 4 bases, with 10 bases spanning the gap. Germline CDR1 and CDR2: SGHDT and YYEEEE. This CDR3 has 14 residues. CDR3 amino acids: CASSSDSLNEKLFF. DNA for the CDR3: TGTGCCAGCAGCTCGGACAGCCTTAATGAAAAACTGTTTTTT.

This clonotype was counted only a few times. J is TRBJ2-6 and V is TRBV20-1; TRBD1 aligns across 8 bases. The CDR3 is made up of 16 amino acids. V shed 1 base and J 2 bases; nucleotides not matched to a gene: 4. From germline, CDR1 is DFQATT and CDR2 SNEGSKA (reference sequence). This CDR3 reads CSARADRGAGANVLTF. Written as DNA, the CDR3 is TGCAGTGCTAGAGCAGACAGGGGAGCTGGGGCCAACGTCCTGACTTTC.

The genes are TRBV29-1 and TRBJ1-3; D gene unclear. Trimming cost V 3 bases and J 0 bases, with 0 bases left between them. The CDR3 has 11 amino acids. CDR1 SQVTM and CDR2 ANQGSEA come from the germline V gene. The CDR3 is CSVDSGNTIYF. The CDR3 DNA follows: TGCAGCGTTGACTCTGGAAACACCATATATTTT.

In its sample, this clonotype was seen many times. The J gene is TRBJ1-2, the V gene TRBV7-2, with D unclear. The CDR3 sequence is 15 residues long. Germline CDR1 and CDR2: SGHTA and FQGNSA. V shed 1 base and J shed 7 bases, with 16 bases lying between them. The CDR3 loop reads CASSLGEQSIPGYTF. For the CDR3, the DNA is TGTGCCAGCAGCTTAGGGGAACAGTCTATTCCTGGCTACACCTTC.

This clonotype was seen only a few times. The chain uses TRBV20-1 and TRBJ1-4; weak D call: TRBD1 (5 bases). This CDR3 comprises 14 residues. Trimming removed 6 bases from V and 4 bases from J, with 15 bases in between. Per germline, CDR1 DFQATT and CDR2 SNEGSKA (reference sequence). The CDR3 coding sequence is TGCAGTGCGAGCCACAGGTTTAGTAATGAAAAACTGTTTTTT. Protein sequence: CSASHRFSNEKLFF.

This clonotype was seen many times. This rearrangement joins TRBV24-1 to TRBJ2-3, with TRBD2 matching 8 bases. V lost 3 bases and J lost 1; bases outside the gene matches: 8. This CDR3 contains 17 residues. CDR1 and CDR2 (germline): KGHDR, SFDVKD. The CDR3 sequence is CATSDPRAGDGTDTQYF. The CDR3 DNA reads TGTGCCACCAGTGATCCCCGAGCGGGGGATGGCACAGATACGCAGTATTTT.

The table lists this clonotype with many counts. This chain uses TRBV4-2 with TRBJ1-1; D is unresolved. V was shortened by 3 bases and J by 0 bases, with 8 bases between the two germline ends. The length of the CDR3 is 14 residues. Per germline, CDR1 LGHNA and CDR2 YNFKEQ. CDR3 loop: CASSQVQMNTEAFF. CDR3 sequence (DNA): TGTGCCAGCAGCCAGGTTCAGATGAACACTGAAGCTTTCTTT.

This sequence joins TRBV18 and TRBJ1-5; D may be TRBD1 (5 bases). The CDR3 sequence is 13 residues long. CDR1 is KGHSH, CDR2 LQKENI, per germline. The V end lost 4 bases, the J end lost 8 bases, and 12 bases lay between the germline ends. CDR3 sequence reads: CASSLGTNEPQHF. In DNA, the CDR3 is TGTGCCAGCTCACTAGGGACGAACGAGCCCCAGCATTTT.

The chain uses TRBV5-1 and TRBJ2-5; 8 positions match TRBD2. This CDR3 has 15 amino acids. Germline V gene data show CDR1 as SGHRS and CDR2 as YFSETQ. The junction had 7 bases not matched to a gene; V was cut back by 0 bases and J by 6 bases. This CDR3 reads CASSLEYGGAQTQYF. CDR3 bases: TGCGCCAGCAGCTTGGAATACGGGGGGGCACAGACCCAGTACTTC.

This clonotype has a handful of counts. V gene TRBV27 combines with J gene TRBJ1-6; D might be TRBD1 (5 bases). CDR1 is MNHEY, CDR2 SMNVEV, per germline (reference sequence). The CDR3 sequence is 15 residues long. Deletions cut 0 bases from V and 9 bases from J, with 12 bases between. The chain's CDR3 is CASSLSRQGPSPLHF. In nucleotides, the CDR3 is TGTGCCAGCAGTTTATCGCGGCAGGGTCCTTCACCCCTCCACTTT.

This clonotype was seen a handful of times. The chain is built from TRBV9 and TRBJ2-1, with TRBD2 identical over 9 bases. Trimming removed 0 bases from V and 7 bases from J; junction bases left unmatched: 8. CDR3 size: 16 residues. CDR1 is SGDLS, CDR2 YYNGEE, per germline. CDR3 region: CASSVAPAGGWNEQFF. CDR3 nucleotides: TGTGCCAGCAGCGTAGCCCCAGCGGGAGGTTGGAATGAGCAGTTCTTC. The full variable domain, completed using reference TRBV9 and TRBJ2-1, is DSGVTQTPKHLITATGQRVTLRCSPRSGDLSVYWYQQSLDQGLQFLIQYYNGEERAKGNILERFSAQQFPDLHSELNLSSLELGDSALYFCASSVAPAGGWNEQFFGPGTRLTVL.

This clonotype was seen a few times. The chain links TRBV7-2 to TRBJ2-5; D remains ambiguous. Trimming removed 2 bases from V and 5 bases from J, with 15 bases in between. CDR3 length equals 15 residues. Germline values: CDR1 SGHTA, CDR2 FQGNSA. As DNA, the CDR3 is TGTGCCAGCAGCTTAAGAGTAGGTCAGGCGGAGACCCAGTACTTC. Translation gives CASSLRVGQAETQYF.

There are many counts of this clonotype. The J gene is TRBJ2-5, the V gene TRBV11-2; maybe TRBD2 (6 bases). Trimming took off 4 bases at V and 5 bases at J, with 17 bases between the two ends. The CDR3 consists of 15 residues. CDR1 and CDR2 (germline): SGHAT, FQNNGV. CDR3 amino acids: CASSSNSGGVETQYF. The CDR3 nucleotides read TGTGCCAGCAGCTCCAATAGCGGAGGGGTGGAGACCCAGTACTTC.

This chain connects TRBV20-1 to TRBJ2-3; the match to TRBD2 covers 11 bases. The CDR3 totals 14 residues. V was clipped by 6 bases and J by 12 bases; unmatched bases: 14. CDR1 is DFQATT and CDR2 is SNEGSKA in the germline V gene (reference sequence). Here the CDR3 reads CSAPTSGGNKNQYF. The CDR3 DNA is TGCAGTGCCCCCACTAGCGGGGGAAACAAGAATCAGTATTTT.

Worth noting for this clonotype: A much larger clone differs by one base, so this may be a read error. This chain joins TRBV5-1 and TRBJ2-3; no definite D call. V was clipped by 3 bases and J by 2 bases, with 13 bases between them. The length of the CDR3 is 15 residues. Germline lookup yields CDR1 SGHRS and CDR2 YFSETQ. In DNA, the CDR3 is TGCGCCAGCAGCTGTCCCGGGCCCAACACAGATACGCAGTATTTT. Translated: CASSCPGPNTDTQYF.

This clonotype was found a few times. The chain links TRBV5-5 to TRBJ2-7; the match to TRBD1 covers 9 bases. J was trimmed by 4 bases and V by 0 bases; bases with no gene match: 8. In germline, CDR1 is SGHKS, CDR2 YYEKEE (reference sequence). CDR3 length: 16 amino acids. The CDR3 loop reads CASSLATGGAEYEQYF. The CDR3 nucleotides read TGTGCCAGCAGCTTGGCTACAGGGGGCGCAGAGTACGAGCAGTACTTC.